This T cell receptor beta chain was sequenced in a study of radiotherapy plus CTLA-4 blockade in lung cancer (dated by TCRdb to the late 2010s). In the study overall: Among the enrolled patients, about 19% had an objective response, and less than 40% reached disease control.

About this clone: Which antigen it targets is not known. Nothing much larger sits one base from this clone, and base qualities are not available.

Library preparation used the immunoSEQ multiplex PCR assay. Not all clones reach the TCRdb copy of this immuneACCESS table, which keeps in-frame sequences only. Checked studies attribute under half of the gap to unresolved V genes and leave the rest unexplained. The sample records about 14,000 clones, 55% to 80% of which are singletons. The ten largest clones add up to 46% of the sample. The study evaluated CTLA-4 blockade (ipilimumab) given together with focal radiation therapy in patients who had chemo-refractory metastatic non-small-cell lung cancer. V and J lose 4 bases and 3 bases, and a span of 6 bases separates them. Inclusive of the bounding cysteine and phenylalanine, the CDR3 is 12 residues long. CDR3 DNA is the only sequence kept; it has 36 bases, read in frame from the first base. From the germline V gene, CDR1 is KGHSH and CDR2 is LQKENI. Points the paper makes about the study in general: TCR clones derived from tumors expanded in peripheral blood after treatment with radiotherapy and ipilimumab. The strongest predictors of response, as reported, were early dynamic changes in blood T cell clones along with a rise in serum interferon-beta after radiation.

This TCR was recovered from a human donor with non-small cell lung cancer whose response to radiotherapy plus ipilimumab could not be evaluated. The chain employs TRBV18 and TRBJ1-2, with no confident D gene call. This specimen was peripheral blood, taken from a patient treated with radiotherapy plus ipilimumab. The CDR3: CASSQLDYGYTF. The bases are TGTGCCAGCTCACAACTGGACTATGGCTACACCTTC.